This passage covers 9 T cell receptor beta chains from one sample sequenced in a study of blood T cell repertoires in COVID-19. Sequenced by immunoSEQ multiplex PCR; TCRdb stores in-frame clones only, minus some. The sample shows some 350,000 clones, about 87% of them seen only once. The sequenced sample consisted of PBMCs or T cells enriched from blood (not recorded which). Receptors originate from a woman aged 25 to 39 who had recovered from COVID-19.

The J gene is TRBJ2-3, the V gene TRBV23-1; D possibly corresponds to TRBD2 (5 bases). TRBV23-1 is reported as an ORF; its role is uncertain. CDR3 size: 15 residues. Trimming stripped 4 bases from V and 3 bases from J, with 14 bases between. The DNA of the CDR3 is TGCGCCAGCAGTCCCGTCGAGGGTTGTACAGATACGCAGTATTTT. It encodes CASSPVEGCTDTQYF.

V gene TRBV25-1 combines with J gene TRBJ1-2; weak D call: TRBD1 (6 bases). Germline V CDR1 and CDR2: MGHDK, SYGVNS. The CDR3 runs to 15 residues. V was cut by 1 base and J by 6 bases, with 15 bases left in between. The CDR3 protein is CASSEFPRGADGYTF. CDR3 bases: TGTGCCAGCAGTGAATTTCCCCGGGGGGCCGATGGCTACACCTTC.

The gene calls are TRBV6-5 and TRBJ2-7, with D hard to call. Trimming took off 8 bases at V and 6 bases at J, with 14 bases between the two ends. Germline CDR1 reads MNHEY; CDR2 reads SVGAGI. This CDR3 region has 12 residues. The CDR3 reads CASSFEEFEQYF. The CDR3 coding sequence is TGTGCCAGCTCCTTCGAGGAATTCGAGCAGTACTTC.

This clone was counted once. This chain joins TRBV18 and TRBJ2-7, with 7 bases fitting TRBD1. There are 14 residues in the CDR3. The junction had 6 bases not matched to a gene; V was cut back by 3 bases and J by 4 bases. CDR1 and CDR2 (germline): KGHSH, LQKENI. The CDR3 spells CASSPPGQTYEQYF. Here the CDR3 DNA reads TGTGCCAGCTCACCTCCGGGACAGACATACGAGCAGTACTTC.

CDR3: CASSLLAGLAYEQYF. In DNA form, the CDR3 reads TGTGCCAGCAGTTTACTAGCGGGTCTTGCCTACGAGCAGTACTTC. The J gene is TRBJ2-7, the V gene TRBV6-2 or TRBV6-3; 9 bases map to TRBD2. Trimming removed 4 bases from V and 2 bases from J; junction bases left unmatched: 6. The CDR3 totals 15 residues. Germline V gene lookup returns CDR1 MNHEY and CDR2 SVGEGT.

The chain combines TRBV3-1 (or the pseudogene TRBV3-2) with TRBJ1-5; weak D call: TRBD1 (5 bases). The V gene's germline CDR1 is LGHDT and CDR2 YNNKEL (reference sequence). There are 13 residues in the CDR3. V was cut by 0 bases and J by 15 bases, with 15 bases left in between. The CDR3 is CASSQEWGRAPHF. The CDR3 DNA reads TGTGCCAGCAGCCAAGAATGGGGGAGGGCTCCGCATTTT.

For this clone: This sample includes further DNA sequences coding for the same CDR3. The chain is built from TRBV5-1 and TRBJ2-3; 11 bases match TRBD2. V shed 0 bases and J 1 base; nucleotides not matched to a gene: 1. CDR1 and CDR2 (germline): SGHRS, YFSETQ. This CDR3 is 16 amino acids long. This chain's CDR3 is CASSLEGLAGTDTQYF. CDR3 DNA: TGCGCCAGCAGCTTGGAGGGACTAGCGGGCACAGATACGCAGTATTTT.

The chain is built from TRBV27 and TRBJ2-3; no firm D call. This CDR3 is 12 amino acids long. CDR1 is MNHEY and CDR2 is SMNVEV in the germline V gene (reference sequence). Trimming took 4 bases from V and 5 from J, leaving 7 bases between them. The CDR3, as DNA: TGTGCCAGCAGTTCCCATTTAGATACGCAGTATTTT. This codes for CASSSHLDTQYF.

The rearrangement uses TRBV15 and TRBJ1-5, with TRBD1 as a possible D gene (5 bases). CDR1 is LNHNV and CDR2 is YYDKDF in the germline V gene (reference sequence). V was shortened by 1 base and J by 6 bases, with 16 bases between the two germline ends. This CDR3 contains 16 residues. CDR3 bases: TGTGCCACCAGCAGAGCCCAGGGAGGGTTTTTTCAGCCCCAGCATTTT. It codes for CATSRAQGGFFQPQHF.